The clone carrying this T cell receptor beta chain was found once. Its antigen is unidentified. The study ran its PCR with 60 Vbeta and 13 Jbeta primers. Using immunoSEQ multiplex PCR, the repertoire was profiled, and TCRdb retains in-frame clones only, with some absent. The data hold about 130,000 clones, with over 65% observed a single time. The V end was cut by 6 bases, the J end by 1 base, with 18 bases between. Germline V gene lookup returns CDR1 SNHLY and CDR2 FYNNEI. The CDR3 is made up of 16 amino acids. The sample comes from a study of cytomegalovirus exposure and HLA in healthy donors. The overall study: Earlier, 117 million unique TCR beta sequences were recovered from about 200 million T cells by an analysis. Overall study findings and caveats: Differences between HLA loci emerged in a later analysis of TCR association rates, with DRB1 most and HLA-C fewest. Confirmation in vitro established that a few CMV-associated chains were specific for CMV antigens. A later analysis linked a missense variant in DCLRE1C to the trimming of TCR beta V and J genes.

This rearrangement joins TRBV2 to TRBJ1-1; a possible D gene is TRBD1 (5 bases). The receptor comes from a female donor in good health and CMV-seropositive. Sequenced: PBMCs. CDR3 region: CASSDSRQWENTEAFF. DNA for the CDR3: TGTGCCAGCAGCGATTCAAGACAGTGGGAGAACACTGAAGCTTTCTTT.